This T cell receptor beta chain came from a study of cytotoxic CD8 clonotypes in ibrutinib-treated CLL. In the study overall: Partial responses numbered some 25 and complete responses 2; after a median around 74 months, roughly 15 stayed remitted and around 12 progressed. Response samples were obtained once patients had received a median about 12 months of treatment, range 6 to 36.

Some clones are missing from TCRdb's copy, which holds only in-frame ones; the method was immunoSEQ multiplex PCR. Altogether about 140,000 clones are present, around 93% being singletons, with the ten largest covering 11%. CDR3 size: 10 residues. Germline loops: CDR1 SNHLY, CDR2 FYNNEI. V was trimmed by 6 bases and J by 6 bases, leaving 5 bases between them. This rearrangement joins TRBV2 to TRBJ1-2; D is unresolved. The sequences come from PBMCs, collected after 12 months of ibrutinib treatment. This sequence originates from a human donor with chronic lymphocytic leukemia. CDR3 region: CASRPNGYTF. In nucleotides, the CDR3 is TGTGCCAGCAGGCCAAATGGCTACACCTTC.